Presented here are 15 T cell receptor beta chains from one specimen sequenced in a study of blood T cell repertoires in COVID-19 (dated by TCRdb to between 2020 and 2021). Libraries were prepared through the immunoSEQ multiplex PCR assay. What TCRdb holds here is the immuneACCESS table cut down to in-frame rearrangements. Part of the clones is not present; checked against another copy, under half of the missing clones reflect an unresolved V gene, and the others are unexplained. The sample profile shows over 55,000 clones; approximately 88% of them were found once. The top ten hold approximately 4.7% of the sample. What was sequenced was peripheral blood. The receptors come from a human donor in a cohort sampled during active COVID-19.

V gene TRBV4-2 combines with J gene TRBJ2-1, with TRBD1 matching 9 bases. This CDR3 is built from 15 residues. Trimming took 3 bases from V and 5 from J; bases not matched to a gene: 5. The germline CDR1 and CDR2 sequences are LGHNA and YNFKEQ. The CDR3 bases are TGTGCCAGCAGCCAGCCCGGGACAGGGAACAATGAGCAGTTCTTC. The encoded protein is CASSQPGTGNNEQFF.

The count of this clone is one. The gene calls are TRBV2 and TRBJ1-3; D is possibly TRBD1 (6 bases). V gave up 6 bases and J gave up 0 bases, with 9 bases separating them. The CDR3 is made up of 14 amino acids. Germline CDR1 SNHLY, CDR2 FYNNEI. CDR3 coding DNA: TGTGCCAGCAGAGGACAGTTCTCTGGAAACACCATATATTTT. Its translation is CASRGQFSGNTIYF.

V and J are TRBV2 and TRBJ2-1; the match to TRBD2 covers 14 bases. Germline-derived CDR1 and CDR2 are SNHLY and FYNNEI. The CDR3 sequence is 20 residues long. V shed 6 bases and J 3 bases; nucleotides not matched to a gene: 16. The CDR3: CASRARRGLAGVTSYNEQFF. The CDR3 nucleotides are TGTGCCAGCAGAGCCCGTAGGGGACTAGCGGGAGTGACTAGCTACAATGAGCAGTTCTTC.

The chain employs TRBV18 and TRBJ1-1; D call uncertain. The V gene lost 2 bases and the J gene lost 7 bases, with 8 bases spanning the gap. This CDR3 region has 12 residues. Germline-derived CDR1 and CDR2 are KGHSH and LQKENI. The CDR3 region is CASSPGQVEAFF. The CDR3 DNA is TGTGCCAGCTCACCAGGGCAGGTTGAAGCTTTCTTT.

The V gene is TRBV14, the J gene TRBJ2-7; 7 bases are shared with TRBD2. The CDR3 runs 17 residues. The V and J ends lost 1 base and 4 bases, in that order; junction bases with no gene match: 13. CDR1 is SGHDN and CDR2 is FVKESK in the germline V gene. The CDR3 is CASSQGGGAGRSYEQYF. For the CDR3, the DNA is TGTGCCAGCAGCCAAGGGGGCGGAGCGGGACGCTCTTACGAGCAGTACTTC.

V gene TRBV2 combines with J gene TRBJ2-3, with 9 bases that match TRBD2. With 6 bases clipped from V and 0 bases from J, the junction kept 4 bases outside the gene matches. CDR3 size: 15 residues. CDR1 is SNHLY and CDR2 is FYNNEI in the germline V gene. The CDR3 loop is CASRWTSASTDTQYF. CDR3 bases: TGTGCCAGCAGATGGACTAGCGCTAGCACAGATACGCAGTATTTT.

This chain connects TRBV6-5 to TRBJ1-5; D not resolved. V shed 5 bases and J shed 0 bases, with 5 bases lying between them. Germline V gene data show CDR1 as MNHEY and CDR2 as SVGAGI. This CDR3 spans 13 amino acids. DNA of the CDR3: TGTGCCAGCAGTCGTAATAGCAATCAGCCCCAGCATTTT. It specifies CASSRNSNQPQHF.

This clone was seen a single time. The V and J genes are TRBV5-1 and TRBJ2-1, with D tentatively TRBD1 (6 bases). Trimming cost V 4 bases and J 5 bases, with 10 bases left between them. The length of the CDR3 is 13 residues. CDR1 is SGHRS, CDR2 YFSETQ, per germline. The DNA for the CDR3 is TGCGCCAGCAGCGGGGGCTCTAACAATGAGCAGTTCTTC. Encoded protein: CASSGGSNNEQFF.

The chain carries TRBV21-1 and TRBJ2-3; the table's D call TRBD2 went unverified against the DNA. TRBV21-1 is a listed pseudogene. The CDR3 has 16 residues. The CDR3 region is CASSTRTSGATDTQYF. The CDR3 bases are TGTGCCAGCAGCACGCGGACTAGCGGGGCAACAGATACGCAGTATTTT.

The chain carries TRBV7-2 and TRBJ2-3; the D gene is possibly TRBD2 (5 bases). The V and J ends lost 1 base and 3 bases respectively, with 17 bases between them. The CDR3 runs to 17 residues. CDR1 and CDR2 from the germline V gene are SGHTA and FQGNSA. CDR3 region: CASSLGILAVRTDTQYF. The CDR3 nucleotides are TGTGCCAGCAGCTTAGGGATCCTAGCCGTTCGAACAGATACGCAGTATTTT. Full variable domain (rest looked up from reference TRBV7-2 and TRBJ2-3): GAGVSQSPSNKVTEKGKDVELRCDPISGHTALYWYRQSLGQGLEFLIYFQGNSAPDKSGLPSDRFSAERTGGSVSTLTIQRTQQEDSAVYLCASSLGILAVRTDTQYFGPGTRLTVL.

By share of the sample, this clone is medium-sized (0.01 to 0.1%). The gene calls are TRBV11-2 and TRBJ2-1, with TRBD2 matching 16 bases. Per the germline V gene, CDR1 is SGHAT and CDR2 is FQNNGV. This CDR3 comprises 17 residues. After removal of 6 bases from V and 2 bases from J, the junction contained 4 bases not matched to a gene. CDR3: CASSLGTSGGAYNEQFF. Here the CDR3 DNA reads TGTGCCAGCAGTCTAGGGACTAGCGGGGGGGCCTACAATGAGCAGTTCTTC.

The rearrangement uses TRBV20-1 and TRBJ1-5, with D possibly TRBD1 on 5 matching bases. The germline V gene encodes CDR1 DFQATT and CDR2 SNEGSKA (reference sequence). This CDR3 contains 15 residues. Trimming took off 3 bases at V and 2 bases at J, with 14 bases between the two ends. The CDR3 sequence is CSASRPTGGNQPQHF. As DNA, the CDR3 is TGCAGTGCTAGTCGGCCAACGGGGGGCAATCAGCCCCAGCATTTT.

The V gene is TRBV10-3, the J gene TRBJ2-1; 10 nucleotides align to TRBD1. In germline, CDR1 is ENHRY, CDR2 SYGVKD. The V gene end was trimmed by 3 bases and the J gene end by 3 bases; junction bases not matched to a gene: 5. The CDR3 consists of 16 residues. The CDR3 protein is CAISEGGQGVYNEQFF. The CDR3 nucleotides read TGTGCCATCAGTGAAGGCGGACAGGGGGTCTACAATGAGCAGTTCTTC.

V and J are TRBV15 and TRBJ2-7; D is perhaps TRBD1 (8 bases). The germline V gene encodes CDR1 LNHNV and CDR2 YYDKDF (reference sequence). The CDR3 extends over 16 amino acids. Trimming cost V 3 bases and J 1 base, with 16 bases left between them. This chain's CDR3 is CATSRGRDRRSYEQYF. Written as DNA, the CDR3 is TGTGCCACCAGCAGGGGGAGGGACAGGCGGTCCTACGAGCAGTACTTC.

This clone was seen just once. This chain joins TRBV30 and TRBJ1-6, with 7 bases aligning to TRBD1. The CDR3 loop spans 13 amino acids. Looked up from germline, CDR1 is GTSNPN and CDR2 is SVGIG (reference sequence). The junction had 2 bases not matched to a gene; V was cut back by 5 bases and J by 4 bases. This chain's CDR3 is CAWSGQYNSPLHF. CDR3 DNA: TGTGCCTGGTCGGGACAGTATAATTCACCCCTCCACTTT.